This entry features one TCR beta chain sequence. This clone's antigen is unknown. No much larger clone exists at a distance of one base, and base qualities are not known. In total, fewer than 750 healthy bone marrow donors made up the cohort. At the time of sampling, all cohort members were nominally healthy, though unrecorded immune exposures were likely present. The donor tested CMV seropositive and was one of the 289 seropositive cohort members. A peripheral blood sample was collected from each donor, and TCR beta sequencing was performed on peripheral blood mononuclear cells. The Qiagen DNeasy Blood Extraction Kit was used to extract genomic DNA from the blood cell samples. Preparation of the library involved the immunoSEQ multiplex PCR assay. For the multiplex PCR, a mixture combining 60 forward primers for TCR Vbeta segments and 13 reverse primers for TCR Jbeta segments was used. The CDR3 region of rearranged TCR beta genes was amplified from genomic DNA by a multiplex PCR assay. The Illumina HiSeq System was used to sequence the amplified TCR beta libraries as 87-base-pair reads. In the authors' own workflow: A later analysis counted approximately 84 million unique TCR beta chains across the 550 to 750 repertoires, and some 11 million of these chains were shared by at least two donors. To remove PCR and sequencing errors, raw reads were error-corrected and collapsed into unique sequences using a nearest-neighbor algorithm that merged closely related sequences. Alignment of CDR3 sequences to IMGT reference sequences was used to assign V, D and J gene segments. Each retained sequence needed at least a six-nucleotide match to both a V gene segment and a J gene segment. Rearrangements were called productive when the CDR3 lacked stop codons and stayed in frame with V and J; all others were non-productive. Following IMGT convention, CDR3 was defined as the stretch from the second conserved V-encoded cysteine up to the conserved J-encoded phenylalanine. Sequences without an unambiguous match to a single V gene segment were excluded from the earlier analysis of 450 to 650 of the donors. In an earlier analysis of around 590 of the donors, a V segment was called functional when productive rearrangements were above 56.7%, and segregating when the standard deviation between donors exceeded 5%. A statistical classification framework was built to diagnose cytomegalovirus status from the catalog of TCR beta chain sequences. V and J gene assignment, in a later analysis, came from comparing TCR nucleotide sequences with IMGT/GENE-DB human TR gene sequences. Using the TCRdist pipeline, a later analysis assigned CDR3 sequences along with most-parsimonious VDJ recombination scenarios. In a later analysis, each TCR beta chain was defined by its CDR3 amino acid sequence together with its V-gene family, and reads without a unique V-gene family were excluded. A later analysis removed roughly 590 highly shared, low-generation-probability nucleotide sequences to deal with suspected cross-contamination and a sequencing artifact. A later analysis calculated a clonal expansion index for each public chain from normalized within-repertoire ranks of inferred template counts. In a later analysis, generation probabilities were computed with a VDJ recombination model fitted to out-of-frame rearrangements, and the resulting probabilities were checked against IGoR. In a later analysis, TCR-TCR, TCR-HLA and TCR-CMV co-occurrence was scored with hypergeometric tests, and a repertoire-size bias correction was applied to TCR pairs. A later analysis estimated false discovery rates by permuting HLA or CMV assignments 20 times. In a later analysis, co-occurring TCRs were grouped with DBSCAN, and TCRdist sequence similarity was added when clustering was performed within HLA-allele-positive subsets. Repertoires with fewer than 30,000 or more than 120,000 public chains were left out of co-occurrence clustering, as were about five repertoires with anomalous nucleotide sharing. TCRdb limited this immuneACCESS table to in-frame rearrangements with V and J called. A share of clones is missing; checked studies link under half to unresolved V genes, and the rest is unexplained. That table is the source of V, J and clone size, and D and trimming were worked out from the DNA. In this sample the table shows 150,000 to 200,000 clones, roughly 70% of which occur a single time. Of the sample, approximately 3.1% is held by the ten largest clones.

This specimen belongs to a study of cytomegalovirus exposure and HLA in healthy donors (dated by TCRdb to 2015 to 2018). In the study overall: In an earlier analysis of 587 of the donors, around 300 Gb of sequence data and 120 million or so unique TCR beta sequences from approximately 180 million T cells were reported. An early release that covered roughly 600 HLA-typed donors contained about 300 gigabases of sequencing data and 65 million to 100 million unique TCR sequences. Of the roughly 390 genotyped donors, 65% to 90% were placed in the genetic ancestry cluster associated with self-reported Caucasian donors. The study aimed to test whether cataloging public T cell receptors could reveal signatures of past pathogen exposure. The study profiled the T cell repertoires of some 610 subjects by immunosequencing and related them to cytomegalovirus serostatus. Besides the first cohort of some 670 subjects, a separate validation cohort made up of 120 different subjects was used. To predict cytomegalovirus infection status, the study combined high-throughput TCR immunosequencing, statistical association of individual TCRs with disease status, and machine learning. To study patterns of TCR occurrence, a later analysis re-analyzed previously published TCR beta repertoires from several hundred donors and added high-resolution HLA genotyping. Rather than drawing on any new phenotypic data, the later analysis identified candidate immune exposures from TCR beta sequences and the way those sequences occurred across donors. An earlier analysis of about 600 of the donors used high-throughput TCR beta sequencing to judge whether each TCR beta V gene segment behaved as functional or pseudogenic. Donor age, sex, ethnicity and CMV serostatus were compiled together with the repertoire data. A later genetic analysis used genome-wide SNP genotypes for about 65% of the 666 donors, treating that subset as a discovery cohort. Every discovery cohort repertoire had been produced on one sequencing platform. HLA typing included class I and class II loci at four-digit resolution. Typing coverage differed by locus: A, B, C, DRB1 and DQB1 were typed in roughly 620-630 donors, DQA1 in approximately 520, DPA1 in around 580, and DPB1 in approximately 450. About 5 DR-DQ haplotypes were handled as single units for association and clustering, since linkage in the cohort was strong. On average, approximately 250,000 unique TCR beta nucleotide sequences were sequenced per donor among 398 genotyped donors of the cohort, with roughly 18% of those sequences being non-productive. Study-wide conclusions, independent of this receptor: The presence/absence analyses assumed that sequencing depth was roughly uniform across donors, and that assumption may not be true. HLA typing was unavailable for some donors at each locus, so association tests used only the typed subset. The study listed approximately 160 TCR beta chains as associated with cytomegalovirus. In a later analysis, HLA-associated TCR beta chains were found to be more clonally expanded and to have lower generation probabilities than equally common non-associated chains. An association between a missense DCLRE1C variant and V-gene and J-gene trimming of TCR beta chains was found in a later genetic analysis and replicated in an independent cohort. The authors suggested that the approach could potentially be generalized to other disease states and immunological phenotypes. A few of the identified cytomegalovirus-associated TCR beta chains were confirmed in vitro to be specific for cytomegalovirus antigens. For the cohort, immune exposure information was limited to CMV serostatus. A further reported finding was that TCR beta sequences accurately predicted the HLA-A and HLA-B alleles for most subjects in the first cohort. In a later analysis, TCR association rates were found to vary across HLA loci, with the most associated TCRs seen for DRB1 alleles and the fewest for HLA-C alleles. When HLA alleles, especially DR and DQ, strongly co-occurred, TCR associations were difficult to assign to individual alleles. In this cohort, only TCR beta chains were sequenced, and detectable features were limited by the absence of alpha or paired-chain data. A later genetic analysis reported fewer N-insertions in productive TCRs among donors in an Asian-associated ancestry cluster than the approximately 670-donor mean. The 87-base-pair reads could not distinguish some IMGT-functional V segments, including TRBV6-2 and TRBV6-3, so those segments were excluded. According to a later analysis, parvovirus B19, influenza, CMV and Epstein-Barr virus appeared linked to several top co-occurrence clusters. Correlated functional status among segregating V segments might reflect linkage disequilibrium, but an unknown experimental factor could not be ruled out. Most CMV-associated TCR beta chains appeared to be HLA-restricted in a later analysis, and the HLA associations seemed to be driven largely by CMV exposure. About 15 rarely observed V segments, including chromosome 9 orphons, were excluded from the earlier analysis of 550 to 700 of the donors because counts were too low. In a later analysis, 15,000 to 20,000 TCR beta sequences were associated with specific HLA alleles at a false discovery rate of 0.05. Most TCR sequences were seen in very few donors, while some public TCRs were found in many individuals. In both the original and validation cohorts, the classifier was reported to diagnose cytomegalovirus status with high specificity and sensitivity. A cluster of highly shared sequence variants was judged likely to represent a technical artifact of the sequencing pipeline. Broadly in line with IMGT annotations, most TCR beta V segments showed up in productive rearrangements about 87% or about 30% of the time in an earlier analysis of a few hundred of the donors.

The CDR3 runs 15 residues from the cysteine to the phenylalanine. Kept here is only the CDR3 DNA, which spans 45 bases and is read in frame from base 1. V lost 5 bases and J lost 8 bases, and the count of bases not matched to a germline gene is 11. CDR1 and CDR2 are drawn from the germline V gene (reference sequence): SEHNR, FQNEAQ. Material for sequencing was PBMCs. The sequence is built from TRBV7-9 and TRBJ1-4, with 7 junctional bases fitting TRBD1. This TCR was recovered from a woman in her forties or fifties in good health and CMV-seropositive. The bases are TGTGCCAGCAGCCCGGGGACAGATGAAGGAGAAAAACTGTTTTTT. Its translation is CASSPGTDEGEKLFF.